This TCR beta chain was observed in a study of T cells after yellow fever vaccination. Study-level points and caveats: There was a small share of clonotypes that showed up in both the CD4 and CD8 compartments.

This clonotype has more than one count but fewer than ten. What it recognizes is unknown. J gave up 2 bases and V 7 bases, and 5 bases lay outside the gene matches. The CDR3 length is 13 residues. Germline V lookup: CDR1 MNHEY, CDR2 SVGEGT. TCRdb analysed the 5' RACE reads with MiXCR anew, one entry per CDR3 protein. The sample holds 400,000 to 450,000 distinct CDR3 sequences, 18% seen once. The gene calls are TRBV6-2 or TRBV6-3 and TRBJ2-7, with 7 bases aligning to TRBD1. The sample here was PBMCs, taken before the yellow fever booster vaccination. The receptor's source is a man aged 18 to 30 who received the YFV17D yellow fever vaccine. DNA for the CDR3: TGTGCCAGCACGCATGGGACAGCCTACGAGCAGTACGTC. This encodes CASTHGTAYEQYV.